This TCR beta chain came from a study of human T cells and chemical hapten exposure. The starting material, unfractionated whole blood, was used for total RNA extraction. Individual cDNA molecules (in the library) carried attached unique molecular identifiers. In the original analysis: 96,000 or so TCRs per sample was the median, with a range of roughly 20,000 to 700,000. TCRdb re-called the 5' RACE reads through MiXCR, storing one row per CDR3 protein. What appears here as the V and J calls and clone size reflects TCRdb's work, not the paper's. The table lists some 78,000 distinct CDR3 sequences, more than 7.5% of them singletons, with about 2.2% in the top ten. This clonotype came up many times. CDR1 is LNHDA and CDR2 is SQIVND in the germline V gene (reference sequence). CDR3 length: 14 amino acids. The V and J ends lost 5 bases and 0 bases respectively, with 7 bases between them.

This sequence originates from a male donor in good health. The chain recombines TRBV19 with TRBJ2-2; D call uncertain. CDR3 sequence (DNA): TGTGCCAGTAGTTCCTATACGAACACCGGGGAGCTGTTTTTT. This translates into CASSSYTNTGELFF.